These 4 T cell receptor beta chains were sequenced from one sample in a study of regulatory T cells in long-lasting Graves disease. Time point described: newly diagnosed GD, antithyroid drugs for less than 3 months. With RNA extracted from PBMCs as input, the TCR library was made. CDR3-region Arm-PCR and iRepertoire HTBI primers produced the TCR beta libraries. A single record per CDR3 protein comes from TCRdb applying MiXCR to the multiplex PCR reads. The table shows fewer than 500,000 distinct CDR3 sequences, with around 16% occurring only once. The same data also contributed to another study, on T cells in Graves' hyperthyroidism and ophthalmopathy.

The sequencing here drew on peripheral blood mononuclear cells (PBMCs), taken at new diagnosis, from a patient treated with antithyroid drugs. The receptor set was obtained from a man in his forties or fifties with Graves disease.

Ten or more counts support this clonotype. This chain connects TRBV19 to TRBJ1-1; 10 bases map to TRBD1. Per germline, CDR1 LNHDA and CDR2 SQIVND (reference sequence). The CDR3 length is 14 residues. The J segment lost 5 bases and the V segment lost 4 bases, leaving 4 bases of the junction unmatched. The CDR3 nucleotides are TGTGCCAGTAGTACACGACAGGGGGCAACTGAAGCTTTCTTT. Its protein product is CASSTRQGATEAFF.

This clonotype was detected ten times or more. The rearrangement joins TRBV7-2 to TRBJ2-5; 12 nucleotides agree with TRBD2. The CDR3 extends over 15 amino acids. V dropped 1 base and J dropped 5; count of bases not matched to a gene: 2. Germline V gene sequence: CDR1 SGHTA, CDR2 FQGNSA. CDR3: CASSLELAGGETQYF. The CDR3 bases are TGTGCCAGCAGCTTAGAGCTAGCGGGAGGGGAGACCCAGTACTTC.

At least ten counts were recorded for this clonotype. The V gene is TRBV18, the J gene TRBJ1-1; D may be TRBD1 (6 bases). The germline gives CDR1 KGHSH, CDR2 LQKENI. The CDR3 totals 14 residues. V was trimmed by 8 bases and J by 1 base, leaving 14 bases between them. Here the CDR3 DNA reads TGTGCCAGCACCGAGGGACACCAGAACACTGAAGCTTTCTTT. Its protein is CASTEGHQNTEAFF.

In its sample, this clonotype was seen many times. V and J are TRBV3-1 and TRBJ1-1, with no clear D. There are 11 residues in the CDR3. The V gene lost 3 bases and the J gene lost 10 bases, with 9 bases spanning the gap. The germline V gene has CDR1 LGHDT and CDR2 YNNKEL (reference sequence). The CDR3 DNA sequence: TGTGCCAGCAGCCACGGACGGGGAGCTTTCTTT. Translating it yields CASSHGRGAFF.